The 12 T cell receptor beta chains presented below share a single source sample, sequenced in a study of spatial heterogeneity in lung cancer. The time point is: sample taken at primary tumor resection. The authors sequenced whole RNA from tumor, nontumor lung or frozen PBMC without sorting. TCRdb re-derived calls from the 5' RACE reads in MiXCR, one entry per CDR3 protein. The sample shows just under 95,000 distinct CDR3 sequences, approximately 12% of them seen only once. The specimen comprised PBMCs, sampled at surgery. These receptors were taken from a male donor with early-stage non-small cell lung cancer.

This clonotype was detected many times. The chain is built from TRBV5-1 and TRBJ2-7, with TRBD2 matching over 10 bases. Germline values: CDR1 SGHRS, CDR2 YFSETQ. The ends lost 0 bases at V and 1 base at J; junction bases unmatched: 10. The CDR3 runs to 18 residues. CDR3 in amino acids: CASSLAQRGGRSSYEQYF. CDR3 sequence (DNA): TGCGCCAGCAGCTTGGCTCAGCGGGGGGGCCGGTCTTCCTACGAGCAGTACTTC.

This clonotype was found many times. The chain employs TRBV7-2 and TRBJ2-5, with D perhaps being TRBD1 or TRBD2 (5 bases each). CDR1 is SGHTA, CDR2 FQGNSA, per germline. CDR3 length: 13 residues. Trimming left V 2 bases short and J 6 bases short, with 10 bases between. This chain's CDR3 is CASSLIRDQTQYF. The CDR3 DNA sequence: TGTGCCAGCAGCTTAATCAGGGACCAGACCCAGTACTTC.

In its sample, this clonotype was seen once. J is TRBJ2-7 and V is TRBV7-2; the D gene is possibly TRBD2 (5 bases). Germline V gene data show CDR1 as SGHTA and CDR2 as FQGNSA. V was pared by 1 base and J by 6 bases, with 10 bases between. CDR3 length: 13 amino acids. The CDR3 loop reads CASSLGESLEQYF. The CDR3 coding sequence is TGTGCCAGCAGCTTAGGGGAGAGCCTCGAGCAGTACTTC.

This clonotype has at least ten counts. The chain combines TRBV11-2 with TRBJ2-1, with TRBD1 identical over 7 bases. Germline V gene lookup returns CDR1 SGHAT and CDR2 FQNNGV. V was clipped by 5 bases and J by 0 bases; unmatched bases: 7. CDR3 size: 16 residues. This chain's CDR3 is CASSPRQGSSYNEQFF. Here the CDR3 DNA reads TGTGCCAGCAGCCCCAGACAGGGATCCTCCTACAATGAGCAGTTCTTC.

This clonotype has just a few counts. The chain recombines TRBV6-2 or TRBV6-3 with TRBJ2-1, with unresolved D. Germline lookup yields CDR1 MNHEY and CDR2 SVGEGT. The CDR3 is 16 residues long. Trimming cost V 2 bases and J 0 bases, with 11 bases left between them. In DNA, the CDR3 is TGTGCCAGCAGTTACCTCTCTGGCGGCTCCTACAATGAGCAGTTCTTC. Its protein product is CASSYLSGGSYNEQFF.

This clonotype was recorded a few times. The CDR3 here is CASSLGAAGNTIYF. The CDR3 nucleotides read TGTGCCAGCAGCTTAGGAGCGGCTGGAAACACCATATATTTT. The chain has TRBV7-2 and TRBJ1-3, with D hard to call. This CDR3 has 14 residues. V was pared by 1 base and J by 2 bases, with 6 bases between. Germline CDR1 is SGHTA and CDR2 is FQGNSA.

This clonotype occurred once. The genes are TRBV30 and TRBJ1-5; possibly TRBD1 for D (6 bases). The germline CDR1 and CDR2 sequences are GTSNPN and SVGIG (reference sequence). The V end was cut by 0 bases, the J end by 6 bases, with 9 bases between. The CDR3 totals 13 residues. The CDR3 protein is CAWSVGGGQPQHF. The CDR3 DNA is TGTGCCTGGAGTGTAGGGGGGGGTCAGCCCCAGCATTTT.

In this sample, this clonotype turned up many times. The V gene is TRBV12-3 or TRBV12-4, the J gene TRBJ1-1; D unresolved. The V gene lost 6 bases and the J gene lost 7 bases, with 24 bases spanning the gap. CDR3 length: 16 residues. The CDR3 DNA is TGTGCCAGCAGCCCTAGAGGACGGTCCCTTGGAGGTGAAGCTTTCTTT. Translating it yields CASSPRGRSLGGEAFF.

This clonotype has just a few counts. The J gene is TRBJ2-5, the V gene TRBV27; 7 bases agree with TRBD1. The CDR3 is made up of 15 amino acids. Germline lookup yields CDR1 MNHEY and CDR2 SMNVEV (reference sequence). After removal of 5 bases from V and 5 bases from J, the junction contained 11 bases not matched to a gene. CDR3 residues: CASSPVTGRGETQYF. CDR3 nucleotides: TGTGCCAGCAGTCCCGTGACAGGGAGAGGGGAGACCCAGTACTTC.

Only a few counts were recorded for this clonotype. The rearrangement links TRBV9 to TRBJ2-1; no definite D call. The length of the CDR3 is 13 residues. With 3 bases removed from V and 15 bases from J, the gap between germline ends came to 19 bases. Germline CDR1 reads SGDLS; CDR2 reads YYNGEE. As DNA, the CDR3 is TGTGCCAGCAGCGGCCGAACCGGGCTTATCCGGTTCTTC. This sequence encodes CASSGRTGLIRFF.

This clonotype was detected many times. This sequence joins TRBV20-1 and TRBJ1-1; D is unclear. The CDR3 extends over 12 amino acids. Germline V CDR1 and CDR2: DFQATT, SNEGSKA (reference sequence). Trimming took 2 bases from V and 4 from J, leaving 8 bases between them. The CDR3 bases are TGCAGTGCTAGAAATGAGTTCACTGAAGCTTTCTTT. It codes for CSARNEFTEAFF.

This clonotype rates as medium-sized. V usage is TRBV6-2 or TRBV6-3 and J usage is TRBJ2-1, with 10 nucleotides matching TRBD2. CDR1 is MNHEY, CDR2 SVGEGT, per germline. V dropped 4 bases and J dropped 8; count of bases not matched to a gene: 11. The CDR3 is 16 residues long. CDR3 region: CASSFKRGGLMDEQFF. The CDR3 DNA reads TGTGCCAGCAGTTTTAAGCGGGGGGGCCTTATGGATGAGCAGTTCTTC.